This T cell receptor beta chain was obtained from a study of cytomegalovirus exposure and HLA in healthy donors. 60 Vbeta and 13 Jbeta primers were used in PCR. Libraries were prepared by immunoSEQ multiplex PCR; TCRdb keeps only in-frame clonotypes and omits some of them. The repertoire holds 190,000 or so clones, with over 80% as singletons. Trimming took 2 bases from V and 1 from J, leaving 4 bases between them. CDR1 and CDR2 (germline): SGHRS, YFSETQ. The CDR3 spans 13 residues. The receptor was derived from a man aged 45-60 years in good health and CMV-seronegative. The chain employs TRBV5-1 and TRBJ1-3, with unresolved D. Sequenced sample: PBMCs. The CDR3: CASSLASGNTIYF. For the CDR3, the DNA is TGCGCCAGCAGCTTAGCGTCTGGAAACACCATATATTTT.